The TCR beta chain described here comes from a study of blood T cell repertoires in COVID-19. Study-level information: Researchers got acute and convalescent COVID-19 samples from the United States, Italy and Spain. Sources were T cells, B-cell-depleted T cells, or PBMCs; the material itself was cDNA or gDNA.

This study enrolled people aged roughly 18 to 100 from 24 US geographic areas. In assigning cohorts, the study relied on participant-reported clinical history. Measured with immunoSEQ multiplex PCR; TCRdb has only the in-frame clones, and not every one. This sample has roughly 200,000 clones; about nine tenths occur once, and the top ten carry 7% to 7.5%. Losses at the gene ends were 0 bases for V and 7 bases for J; bases not matched to a gene: 2. The germline gives CDR1 SGDLS, CDR2 YYNGEE. The CDR3 consists of 15 residues. The chain joins TRBV9 to TRBJ2-1; 12 bases match TRBD2. The sequenced sample consisted of PBMCs or T cells enriched from blood (not recorded which). The receptor comes from a man younger than 45 in a cohort exposed to, infected with or recovered from COVID-19 (not recorded which). The CDR3 DNA reads TGTGCCAGCAGCGTAGGGACTAGCGGGGTGAATGAGCAGTTCTTC. Amino acid sequence: CASSVGTSGVNEQFF.